This T cell receptor (beta chain) emerged from a study of blood T cell repertoires in COVID-19. Overall study: Sites in the United States, Italy and Spain provided acute and convalescent COVID-19 samples.

Germline loops: CDR1 KGHDR, CDR2 SFDVKD. This CDR3 is built from 13 residues. Trimming removed 8 bases at V and 0 bases at J, with 7 bases between. Using immunoSEQ multiplex PCR, the repertoire was profiled, and TCRdb retains in-frame clones only, with some absent. This sample has 60,000 to 70,000 clones, with roughly nine tenths found just once. This clonotype was obtained from a man aged 50-59 years with active COVID-19. J is TRBJ1-5 and V is TRBV24-1, with D hard to call. The sample consisted of peripheral blood. The CDR3 region has the DNA TGTGCCACCACGGCGGGTAGCAATCAGCCCCAGCATTTT. Translating gives CATTAGSNQPQHF.